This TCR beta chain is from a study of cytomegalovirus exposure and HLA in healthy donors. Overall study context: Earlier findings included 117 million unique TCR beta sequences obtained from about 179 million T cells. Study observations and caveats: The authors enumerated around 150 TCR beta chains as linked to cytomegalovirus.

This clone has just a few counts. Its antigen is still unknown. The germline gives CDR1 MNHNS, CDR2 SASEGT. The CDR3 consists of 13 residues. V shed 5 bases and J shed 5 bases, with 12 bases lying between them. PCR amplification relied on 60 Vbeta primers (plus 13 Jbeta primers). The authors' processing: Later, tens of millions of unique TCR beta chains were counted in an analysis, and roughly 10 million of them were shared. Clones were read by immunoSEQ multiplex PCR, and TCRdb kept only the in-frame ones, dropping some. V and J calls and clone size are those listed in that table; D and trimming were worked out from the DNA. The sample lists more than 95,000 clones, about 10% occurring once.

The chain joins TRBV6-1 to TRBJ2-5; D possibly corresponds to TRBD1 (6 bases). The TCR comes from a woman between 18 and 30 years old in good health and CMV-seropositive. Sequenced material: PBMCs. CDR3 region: CASSPTGVETQYF. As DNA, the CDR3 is TGTGCCAGCAGTCCGACAGGAGTGGAGACCCAGTACTTC.